Below are 20 T cell receptor beta chains sequenced from a single sample in a study of patients and donors after allogeneic stem cell transplantation. TCRdb passed the RT-PCR reads through MiXCR, listing each CDR3 protein once. The sample records roughly 940,000 distinct CDR3 sequences, roughly 18% being singletons. Sequenced material: blood, either unsorted or a sorted T cell fraction (not recorded which). These receptors were collected from a human donor who was either an allogeneic HSCT recipient or a stem cell or donor lymphocyte infusion donor (not recorded which). It is not recorded whose cells these are; they may come from a transplant donor.

This clonotype has only a few counts. This chain links TRBV4-2 with TRBJ2-7, with unresolved D. The CDR3 covers 13 residues. Germline values: CDR1 LGHNA, CDR2 YNFKEQ. With 3 bases removed from V and 5 bases from J, the gap between germline ends came to 11 bases. CDR3 DNA sequence: TGTGCCAGCAGCCAGCCCCCCATGGACGAGCAGTACTTC. Protein product: CASSQPPMDEQYF.

The chain carries TRBV5-6 and TRBJ2-1, with no clear D. Trimming took 10 bases from V and 7 from J, leaving 6 bases between them. This CDR3 spans 9 amino acids. CDR1 and CDR2 from the germline V gene are SGHDT and YYEEEE. This CDR3 reads CAAGNEQFF. The CDR3 nucleotides are TGTGCCGCCGGGAATGAGCAGTTCTTC.

This clonotype was seen more than once but under ten times. V and J are TRBV20-1 and TRBJ1-2, with 9 bases lining up with TRBD1. Germline CDR1 DFQATT, CDR2 SNEGSKA (reference sequence). V trimming: 3 bases; J trimming: 10 bases; junction bases outside the gene matches: 12. The CDR3 totals 14 residues. For the CDR3, the DNA is TGCAGTGCTAGTGCCCCGGGACAGGGTCTAATCTACACCTTC. As protein: CSASAPGQGLIYTF.

This clonotype was found a few times. V is TRBV4-3 and J is TRBJ2-1, with 7 positions matching TRBD1. This CDR3 contains 16 residues. In germline, CDR1 is LGHNA, CDR2 YSLEER. The trim removed 4 bases at V and 6 bases at J, leaving 12 bases unmatched. The CDR3 sequence is CASSRTGVEVSNEQFF. CDR3 coding DNA: TGCGCCAGCAGCCGGACAGGCGTAGAGGTTAGCAATGAGCAGTTCTTC.

The genes are TRBV29-1 and TRBJ1-1; possible D gene TRBD1, 6 bases. This CDR3 is 13 amino acids long. Germline V lookup: CDR1 SQVTM, CDR2 ANQGSEA. The V gene lost 4 bases and the J gene lost 5 bases, with 14 bases spanning the gap. Here the CDR3 reads CSVVGGEVTEAFF. Here the CDR3 DNA reads TGCAGCGTTGTAGGGGGGGAGGTTACTGAAGCTTTCTTT.

This clonotype was seen more than once but under ten times. The V and J genes are TRBV20-1 and TRBJ2-3, with D tentatively TRBD2 (5 bases). Per the germline V gene, CDR1 is DFQATT and CDR2 is SNEGSKA (reference sequence). V was shortened by 1 base and J by 8 bases, with 10 bases between the two germline ends. The CDR3 contains 12 residues. For the CDR3, the DNA is TGCAGTGCTAGAGCGACTACTGGTACGCAGTATTTT. Its protein is CSARATTGTQYF.

The sample holds many counts of this clonotype. This chain links TRBV12-3 or TRBV12-4 with TRBJ1-2, with 7 bases lining up with TRBD1. The trim removed 7 bases at V and 6 bases at J, leaving 5 bases unmatched. CDR3 length: 12 amino acids. CDR3 in DNA: TGTGCCAGCACTCAACAGGGGAATGGCTACACCTTC. Its protein product is CASTQQGNGYTF.

The chain has TRBV12-3 or TRBV12-4 and TRBJ2-3; 12 nucleotides align to TRBD2. V shed 7 bases, J shed 6 bases, and the junction held 8 bases outside the gene matches. The CDR3 extends over 15 amino acids. CDR3 nucleotide sequence: TGTGCCAGCAACCCCTCGGGACTAGCGGGCGATACGCAGTATTTT. Translated: CASNPSGLAGDTQYF.

This clonotype was seen only a few times. J is TRBJ1-5 and V is TRBV27; unclear D gene. The CDR3 runs to 14 residues. With 4 bases removed from V and 0 bases from J, the gap between germline ends came to 7 bases. Germline V gene sequence: CDR1 MNHEY, CDR2 SMNVEV (reference sequence). Here the CDR3 reads CASSWEFSNQPQHF. In nucleotides, the CDR3 is TGTGCCAGCAGTTGGGAGTTTAGCAATCAGCCCCAGCATTTT.

This clonotype was observed a handful of times. The V and J genes are TRBV5-1 and TRBJ1-5; 12 positions agree with TRBD1. Germline loops: CDR1 SGHRS, CDR2 YFSETQ. This CDR3 comprises 14 residues. Unmatched junction bases numbered 6, after V lost 6 bases and J lost 8 bases. DNA of the CDR3: TGCGCCAGCAACGGGACAGGGGGCTTTAAGCCCCAGCATTTT. Translated: CASNGTGGFKPQHF.

There are a few counts of this clonotype. The V call is TRBV14, the J call TRBJ1-3; D gene ambiguous. Per the germline V gene, CDR1 is SGHDN and CDR2 is FVKESK. There are 18 residues in the CDR3. The germline V and J ends were trimmed by 0 bases and 9 bases, with 24 bases remaining between them. As DNA, the CDR3 is TGTGCCAGCAGCCAAGACGAACAAAGTAATCTTCGAGCACTCACCATATATTTT. Translating it yields CASSQDEQSNLRALTIYF.

In this sample, this clonotype turned up a few times. The genes are TRBV5-1 and TRBJ2-7; 11 positions agree with TRBD2. Losses at the gene ends were 0 bases for V and 4 bases for J; bases not matched to a gene: 9. The CDR3 is made up of 17 amino acids. Germline CDR1 reads SGHRS; CDR2 reads YFSETQ. The CDR3 DNA is TGCGCCAGCAGCTTGGGGGGTACTAGCGGGAGCTGGTACGAGCAGTACTTC. Amino acids: CASSLGGTSGSWYEQYF.

This sequence joins TRBV12-3 or TRBV12-4 and TRBJ1-6; D ambiguous. The CDR3 sequence is 13 residues long. Trimming cost V 3 bases and J 10 bases, with 10 bases left between them. CDR3 residues: CASSLGKESPLHF. CDR3 DNA sequence: TGTGCCAGCAGTTTGGGGAAGGAATCACCCCTCCACTTT.

This clonotype appeared a few times. The rearrangement uses TRBV20-1 and TRBJ1-1, with TRBD1 as a possible D gene (5 bases). The ends were cut back, 0 bases at V and 10 bases at J, with 9 bases in the middle. This CDR3 spans 11 amino acids. Germline CDR1 and CDR2: DFQATT and SNEGSKA (reference sequence). CDR3 protein: CSARDTGRAFF. The DNA of the CDR3 is TGCAGTGCTAGAGATACAGGCAGAGCTTTCTTT.

This clonotype was observed a few times. The rearrangement uses TRBV20-1 and TRBJ2-1; 7 bases match TRBD2. CDR1 and CDR2 from the germline V gene are DFQATT and SNEGSKA (reference sequence). The CDR3 loop spans 15 amino acids. V trimming: 6 bases; J trimming: 1 base; junction bases outside the gene matches: 9. CDR3 sequence reads: CSAPRVAGSYNEQFF. The CDR3 region has the DNA TGCAGTGCCCCAAGGGTAGCGGGTTCCTACAATGAGCAGTTCTTC.

The V and J genes are TRBV27 and TRBJ2-2; the D gene could be TRBD1 or TRBD2 (5 bases each). Trimming cost V 7 bases and J 1 base, with 10 bases left between them. Germline lookup yields CDR1 MNHEY and CDR2 SMNVEV (reference sequence). CDR3 length: 14 amino acids. The CDR3 coding sequence is TGTGCCAGCAAGGGTGGGGGGAACACCGGGGAGCTGTTTTTT. It encodes CASKGGGNTGELFF.

The gene calls are TRBV21-1 and TRBJ1-1; no check of the table's D call, TRBD1, against the DNA was made. TRBV21-1 is a known pseudogene. CDR3 length equals 15 residues. CDR3 DNA sequence: TGTGCCAGCAGCAAAGGGACCGGGGGCAACACTGAAGCTTTCTTT. Its translation is CASSKGTGGNTEAFF.

This chain joins TRBV9 and TRBJ1-5; weak D call: TRBD1 (5 bases). CDR1 is SGDLS, CDR2 YYNGEE, per germline. The ends were cut back, 4 bases at V and 4 bases at J, with 27 bases in the middle. The CDR3 is 19 amino acids. The DNA for the CDR3 is TGTGCCAGCAGCCTCTCCGGGACGGACTTTCAAAGGGCGAATCAGCCCCAGCATTTT. Translating gives CASSLSGTDFQRANQPQHF.

This clonotype turned up a few times. V is TRBV24-1 and J is TRBJ2-2; TRBD2 matches at 10 bases. After removal of 4 bases from V and 4 bases from J, the junction contained 5 bases not matched to a gene. The CDR3 is 16 amino acids. The germline V gene has CDR1 KGHDR and CDR2 SFDVKD. CDR3 sequence reads: CATSDPSGSPTGELFF. CDR3 in DNA: TGTGCCACCAGTGACCCTAGCGGGAGCCCCACCGGGGAGCTGTTTTTT.

This clonotype was detected only a few times. The CDR3: CSAVPDRPNTEAFF. Here the CDR3 DNA reads TGCAGTGCGGTCCCGGACAGGCCGAACACTGAAGCTTTCTTT. The chain is built from TRBV20-1 and TRBJ1-1, with 7 nucleotides matching TRBD1. CDR1 and CDR2 from the germline V gene are DFQATT and SNEGSKA (reference sequence). V shed 6 bases and J 1 base; nucleotides not matched to a gene: 8. There are 14 residues in the CDR3.